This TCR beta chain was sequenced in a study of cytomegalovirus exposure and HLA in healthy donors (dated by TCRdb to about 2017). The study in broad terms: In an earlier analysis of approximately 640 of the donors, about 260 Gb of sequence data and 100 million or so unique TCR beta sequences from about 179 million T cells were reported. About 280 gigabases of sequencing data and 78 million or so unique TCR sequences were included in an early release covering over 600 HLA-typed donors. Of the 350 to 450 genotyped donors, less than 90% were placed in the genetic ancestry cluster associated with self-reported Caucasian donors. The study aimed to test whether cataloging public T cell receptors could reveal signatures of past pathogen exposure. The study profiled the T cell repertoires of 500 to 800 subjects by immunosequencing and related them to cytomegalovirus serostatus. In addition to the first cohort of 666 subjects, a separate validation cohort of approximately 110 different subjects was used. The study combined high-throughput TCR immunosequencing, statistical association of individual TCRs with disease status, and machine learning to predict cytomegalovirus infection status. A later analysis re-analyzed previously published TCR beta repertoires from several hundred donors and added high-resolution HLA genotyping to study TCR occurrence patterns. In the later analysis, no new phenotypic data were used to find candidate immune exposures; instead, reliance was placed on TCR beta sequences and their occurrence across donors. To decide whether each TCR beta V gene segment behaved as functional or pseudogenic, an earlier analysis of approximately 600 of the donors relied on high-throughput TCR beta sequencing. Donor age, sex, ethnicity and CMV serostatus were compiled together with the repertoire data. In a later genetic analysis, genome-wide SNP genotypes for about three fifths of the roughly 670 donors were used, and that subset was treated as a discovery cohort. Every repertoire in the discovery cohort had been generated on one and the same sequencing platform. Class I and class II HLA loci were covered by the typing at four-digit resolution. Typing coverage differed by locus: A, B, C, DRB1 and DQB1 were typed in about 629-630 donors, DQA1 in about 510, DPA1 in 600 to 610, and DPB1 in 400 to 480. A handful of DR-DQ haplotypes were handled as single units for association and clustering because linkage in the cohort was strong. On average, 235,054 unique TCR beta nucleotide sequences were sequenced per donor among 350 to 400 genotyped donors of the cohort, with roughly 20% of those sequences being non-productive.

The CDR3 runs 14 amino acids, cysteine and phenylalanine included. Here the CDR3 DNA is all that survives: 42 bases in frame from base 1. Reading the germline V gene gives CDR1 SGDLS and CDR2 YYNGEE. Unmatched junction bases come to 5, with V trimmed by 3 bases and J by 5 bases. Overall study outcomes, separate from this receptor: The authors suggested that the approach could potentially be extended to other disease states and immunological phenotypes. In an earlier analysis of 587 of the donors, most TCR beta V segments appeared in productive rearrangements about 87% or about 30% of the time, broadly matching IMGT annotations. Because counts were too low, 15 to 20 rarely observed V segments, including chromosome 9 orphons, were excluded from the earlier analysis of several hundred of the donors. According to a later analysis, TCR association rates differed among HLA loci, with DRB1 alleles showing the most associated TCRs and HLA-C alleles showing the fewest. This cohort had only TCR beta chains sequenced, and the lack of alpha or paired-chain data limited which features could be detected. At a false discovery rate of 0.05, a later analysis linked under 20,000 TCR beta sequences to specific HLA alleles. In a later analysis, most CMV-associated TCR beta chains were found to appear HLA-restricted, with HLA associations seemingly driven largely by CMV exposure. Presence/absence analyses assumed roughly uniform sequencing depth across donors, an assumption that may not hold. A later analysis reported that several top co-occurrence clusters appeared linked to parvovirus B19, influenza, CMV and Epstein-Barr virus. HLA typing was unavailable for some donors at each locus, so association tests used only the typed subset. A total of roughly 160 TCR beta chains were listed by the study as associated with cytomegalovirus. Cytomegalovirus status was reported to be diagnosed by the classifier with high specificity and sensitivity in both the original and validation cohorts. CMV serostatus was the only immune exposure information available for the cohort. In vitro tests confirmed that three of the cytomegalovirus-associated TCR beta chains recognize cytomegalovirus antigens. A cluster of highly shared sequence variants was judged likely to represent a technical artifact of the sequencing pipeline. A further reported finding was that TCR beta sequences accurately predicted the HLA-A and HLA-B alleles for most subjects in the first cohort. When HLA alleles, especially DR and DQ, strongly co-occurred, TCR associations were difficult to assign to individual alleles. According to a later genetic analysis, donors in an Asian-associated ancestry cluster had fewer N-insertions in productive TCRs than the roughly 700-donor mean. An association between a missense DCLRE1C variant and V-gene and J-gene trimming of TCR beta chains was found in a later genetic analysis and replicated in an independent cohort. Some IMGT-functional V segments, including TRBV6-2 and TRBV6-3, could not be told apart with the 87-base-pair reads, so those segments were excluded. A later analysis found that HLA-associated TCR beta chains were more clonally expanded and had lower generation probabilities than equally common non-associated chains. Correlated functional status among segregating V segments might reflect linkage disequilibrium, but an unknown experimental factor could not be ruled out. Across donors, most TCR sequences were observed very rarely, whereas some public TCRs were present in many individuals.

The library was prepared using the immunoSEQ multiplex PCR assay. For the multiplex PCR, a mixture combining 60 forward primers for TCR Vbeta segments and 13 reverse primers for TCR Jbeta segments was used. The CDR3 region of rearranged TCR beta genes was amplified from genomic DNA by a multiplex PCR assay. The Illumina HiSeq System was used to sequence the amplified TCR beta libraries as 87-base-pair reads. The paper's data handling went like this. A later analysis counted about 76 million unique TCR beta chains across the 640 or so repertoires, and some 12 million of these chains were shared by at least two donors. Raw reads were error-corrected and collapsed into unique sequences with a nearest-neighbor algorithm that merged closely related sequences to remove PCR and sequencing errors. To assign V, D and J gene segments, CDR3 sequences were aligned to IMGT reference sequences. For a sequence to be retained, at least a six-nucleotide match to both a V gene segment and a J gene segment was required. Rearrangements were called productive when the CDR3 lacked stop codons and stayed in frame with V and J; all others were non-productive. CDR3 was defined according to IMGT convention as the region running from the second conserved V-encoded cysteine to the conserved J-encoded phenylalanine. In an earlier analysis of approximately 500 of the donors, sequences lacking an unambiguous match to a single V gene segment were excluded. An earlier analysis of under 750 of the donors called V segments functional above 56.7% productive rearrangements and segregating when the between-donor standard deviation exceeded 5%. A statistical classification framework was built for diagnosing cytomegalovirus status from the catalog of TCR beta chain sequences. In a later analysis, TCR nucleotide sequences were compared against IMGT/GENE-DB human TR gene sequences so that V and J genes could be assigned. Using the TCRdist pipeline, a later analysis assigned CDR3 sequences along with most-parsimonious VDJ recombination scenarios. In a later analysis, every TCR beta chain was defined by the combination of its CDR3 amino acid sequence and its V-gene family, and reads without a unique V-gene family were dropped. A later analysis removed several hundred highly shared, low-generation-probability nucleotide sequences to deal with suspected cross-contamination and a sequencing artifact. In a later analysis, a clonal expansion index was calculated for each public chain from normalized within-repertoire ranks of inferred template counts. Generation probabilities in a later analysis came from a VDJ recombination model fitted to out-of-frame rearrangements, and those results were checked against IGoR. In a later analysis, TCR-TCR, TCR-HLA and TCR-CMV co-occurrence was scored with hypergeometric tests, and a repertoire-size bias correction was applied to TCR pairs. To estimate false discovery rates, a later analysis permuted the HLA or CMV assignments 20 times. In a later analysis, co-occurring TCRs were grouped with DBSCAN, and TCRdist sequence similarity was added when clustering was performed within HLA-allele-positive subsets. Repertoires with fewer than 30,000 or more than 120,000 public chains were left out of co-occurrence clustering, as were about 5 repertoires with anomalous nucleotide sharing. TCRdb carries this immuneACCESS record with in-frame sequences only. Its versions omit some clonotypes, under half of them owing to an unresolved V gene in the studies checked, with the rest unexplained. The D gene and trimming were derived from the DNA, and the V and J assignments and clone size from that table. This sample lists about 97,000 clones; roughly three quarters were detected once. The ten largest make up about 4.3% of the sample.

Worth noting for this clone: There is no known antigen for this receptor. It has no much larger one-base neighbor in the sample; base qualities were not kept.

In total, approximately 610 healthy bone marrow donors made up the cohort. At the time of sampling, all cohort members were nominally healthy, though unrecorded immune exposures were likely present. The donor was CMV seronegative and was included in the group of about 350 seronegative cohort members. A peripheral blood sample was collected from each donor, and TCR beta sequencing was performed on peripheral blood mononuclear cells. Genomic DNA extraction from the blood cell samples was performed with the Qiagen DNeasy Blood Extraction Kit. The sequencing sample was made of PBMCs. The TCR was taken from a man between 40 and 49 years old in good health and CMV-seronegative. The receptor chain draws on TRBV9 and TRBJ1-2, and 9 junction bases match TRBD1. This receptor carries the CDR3 CASSADRGEYGYTF. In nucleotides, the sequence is TGTGCCAGCAGCGCGGACAGGGGAGAGTATGGCTACACCTTC.